This is a list of T cell receptor beta chains from one sample in a study of T cell responses to AZD1222 COVID-19 vaccine. Assay used: immunoSEQ multiplex PCR; TCRdb lists only in-frame clones, some missing. The sample holds around 180,000 clones, more than 75% seen once. Sequences were derived from peripheral blood, sampled 28 days after the second AZD1222 dose. These receptor sequences come from an adult who received the AZD1222 COVID-19 vaccine. Both conserved end residues are part of each CDR3. Each record gives: V gene, CDR3 length, D gene, clone size, J gene, CDR3 DNA, CDR3 protein. D genes are given only for firm matches. Clone size is shown for a subset of rows, as once, few, many or a class of expanded clone.

TRBV7-9	16	.	.	TRBJ1-5	TGTGCCAGCAGCTTAGTTGGATCTCGAGGCAATCAGCCCCAGCATTTT	CASSLVGSRGNQPQHF
TRBV18	15	.	.	TRBJ2-3	TGTGCCAGCTCCCCGGGGCAGGGTGTCGCAGATACGCAGTATTTT	CASSPGQGVADTQYF
TRBV10-3	12	TRBD1	.	TRBJ2-5	TGTGCCATCAAGGGGGCAGAAGAGACCCAGTACTTC	CAIKGAEETQYF
TRBV6-5	12	.	.	TRBJ1-1	TGTGCCAGCAGGCTTATGAACACTGAAGCTTTCTTT	CASRLMNTEAFF
TRBV6-2/TRBV6-3	13	TRBD1	many	TRBJ1-1	TGTGCCAGCAGCCTGACAGGGGGCGCCAGGGCTTTCTTT	CASSLTGGARAFF
TRBV3-1/TRBV3-2	19	TRBD2	.	TRBJ2-1	TGTGCCAGCAGCCAAGTCCTCAGGATGGCGGGGGGCTCCTACAATGAGCAGTTCTTC	CASSQVLRMAGGSYNEQFF
TRBV24-1	12	.	.	TRBJ1-2	TGTGCCACCAGCGGGGACACTTATGGCTACACCTTC	CATSGDTYGYTF
TRBV5-8	12	.	.	TRBJ2-7	TGTGCCAGCATCCCACAGGGCTACGAGCAGTACTTC	CASIPQGYEQYF
TRBV5-4	18	TRBD2	.	TRBJ2-1	TGTGCCAGCAGCCCGGGGGGGACTAGCGGGATCTCCTACAATGAGCAGTTCTTC	CASSPGGTSGISYNEQFF
TRBV10-3	14	.	.	TRBJ2-3	TGTGCCATCAGCGCCGAGGGGCCCACAGATACGCAGTATTTT	CAISAEGPTDTQYF
TRBV2	14	TRBD1	.	TRBJ1-6	TGTGCCAGCAGTGAAACAGGGGACGGTTCACCCCTCCACTTT	CASSETGDGSPLHF
TRBV2	16	.	few	TRBJ2-1	TGTGCCAGCAGTGTGAGGTCCAGCGTGGGTTTGGGTGAGCAGTTCTTC	CASSVRSSVGLGEQFF
TRBV5-1	15	.	.	TRBJ2-2	TGCGCCAGCACCCTGTTTGGGGGCGAACACCGGGGAGCTGTTTTT	CASTLFGGEHRGAVF
TRBV5-1	14	TRBD1	.	TRBJ1-2	TGCGCCAGCAGCTTGGGACAGGGGAACTATGGCTACACCTTC	CASSLGQGNYGYTF
TRBV5-1	15	TRBD1	.	TRBJ1-4	TGCGCCAGCAGCAGGGGAGGACAGGGTGGAGAAAAACTGTTTTTT	CASSRGGQGGEKLFF
TRBV7-3	14	TRBD1	once	TRBJ2-3	TGTGCCAGCAGCGTACAGGGGGCGTCAGATACGCAGTATTTT	CASSVQGASDTQYF
TRBV3-1/TRBV3-2	16	.	.	TRBJ1-6	TGTGCCAGCAGCCAGGCGGCGGGCGCCGGGGGTTCTCCCCTCCACTTT	CASSQAAGAGGSPLHF
TRBV30	14	.	.	TRBJ2-7	TGTGCCTGGACCATTGTCCCCTCCGGGTACGAGCAGTACTTC	CAWTIVPSGYEQYF
TRBV9	13	.	.	TRBJ1-2	TGTGCCAGCAGCGCCGGGATTCCCTATGGCTACACCTTC	CASSAGIPYGYTF
TRBV5-1	14	.	.	TRBJ1-1	TGCGCCAGCAGCCGCCAATCCATGAACACTGAAGCTTTCTTT	CASSRQSMNTEAFF
TRBV4-3	15	.	.	TRBJ1-2	TGCGCCAGCAGCCAAGATAGGGGGGGGTATTATGGCTACACCTTC	CASSQDRGGYYGYTF
TRBV6-4	14	.	.	TRBJ1-6	TGTGCCAGCAGAGCAGGGAGTTGGGATTCACCCCTCCACTTT	CASRAGSWDSPLHF
TRBV2	15	TRBD1	.	TRBJ2-7	TGTGCCAGCAGTGGACTGACAGGGGAATACTACGAGCAGTACTTC	CASSGLTGEYYEQYF
TRBV9	14	TRBD1	once	TRBJ1-1	TGTGCCAGCAGCCCTTCGGACAGGGTCACTGAAGCTTTCTTT	CASSPSDRVTEAFF
TRBV2	16	TRBD2	.	TRBJ2-1	TGTGCCAGCAGGGGAACTAGCGGGGTGTTCTACAATGAGCAGTTCTTC	CASRGTSGVFYNEQFF
TRBV28	16	TRBD2	.	TRBJ2-7	TGTGCCAGCAGATTAACCGGGACTAGCGGCAGTTACGAGCAGTACTTC	CASRLTGTSGSYEQYF
TRBV6-5	14	TRBD2	.	TRBJ2-2	TGTGCCAGCCAATCCGGGGAGGGGAGCGGGGAGCTGTTTTTT	CASQSGEGSGELFF
TRBV24-1	17	TRBD2	.	TRBJ2-2	TGTGCCACCAGGGCCCCAACTAGCGGGAGATACACCGGGGAGCTGTTTTTT	CATRAPTSGRYTGELFF
TRBV11-1	14	.	.	TRBJ2-1	TGTGCCAGCAGCCCCTCCCGGGGGCACAATGAGCAGTTCTTC	CASSPSRGHNEQFF
TRBV24-1	11	.	few	TRBJ2-7	TGTGCCACCAGTTTTCTTGGCGAGCAGTACTTC	CATSFLGEQYF
TRBV9	16	TRBD2	.	TRBJ2-5	TGTGCCAGCAGCGAGGGACTAGCGGGCCTCCAAGAGACCCAGTACTTC	CASSEGLAGLQETQYF
TRBV5-1	16	.	.	TRBJ1-1	TGCGCCAGCGGGTATCGTCCCGGCACCCTCGGCACTGAAGCTTTCTTT	CASGYRPGTLGTEAFF